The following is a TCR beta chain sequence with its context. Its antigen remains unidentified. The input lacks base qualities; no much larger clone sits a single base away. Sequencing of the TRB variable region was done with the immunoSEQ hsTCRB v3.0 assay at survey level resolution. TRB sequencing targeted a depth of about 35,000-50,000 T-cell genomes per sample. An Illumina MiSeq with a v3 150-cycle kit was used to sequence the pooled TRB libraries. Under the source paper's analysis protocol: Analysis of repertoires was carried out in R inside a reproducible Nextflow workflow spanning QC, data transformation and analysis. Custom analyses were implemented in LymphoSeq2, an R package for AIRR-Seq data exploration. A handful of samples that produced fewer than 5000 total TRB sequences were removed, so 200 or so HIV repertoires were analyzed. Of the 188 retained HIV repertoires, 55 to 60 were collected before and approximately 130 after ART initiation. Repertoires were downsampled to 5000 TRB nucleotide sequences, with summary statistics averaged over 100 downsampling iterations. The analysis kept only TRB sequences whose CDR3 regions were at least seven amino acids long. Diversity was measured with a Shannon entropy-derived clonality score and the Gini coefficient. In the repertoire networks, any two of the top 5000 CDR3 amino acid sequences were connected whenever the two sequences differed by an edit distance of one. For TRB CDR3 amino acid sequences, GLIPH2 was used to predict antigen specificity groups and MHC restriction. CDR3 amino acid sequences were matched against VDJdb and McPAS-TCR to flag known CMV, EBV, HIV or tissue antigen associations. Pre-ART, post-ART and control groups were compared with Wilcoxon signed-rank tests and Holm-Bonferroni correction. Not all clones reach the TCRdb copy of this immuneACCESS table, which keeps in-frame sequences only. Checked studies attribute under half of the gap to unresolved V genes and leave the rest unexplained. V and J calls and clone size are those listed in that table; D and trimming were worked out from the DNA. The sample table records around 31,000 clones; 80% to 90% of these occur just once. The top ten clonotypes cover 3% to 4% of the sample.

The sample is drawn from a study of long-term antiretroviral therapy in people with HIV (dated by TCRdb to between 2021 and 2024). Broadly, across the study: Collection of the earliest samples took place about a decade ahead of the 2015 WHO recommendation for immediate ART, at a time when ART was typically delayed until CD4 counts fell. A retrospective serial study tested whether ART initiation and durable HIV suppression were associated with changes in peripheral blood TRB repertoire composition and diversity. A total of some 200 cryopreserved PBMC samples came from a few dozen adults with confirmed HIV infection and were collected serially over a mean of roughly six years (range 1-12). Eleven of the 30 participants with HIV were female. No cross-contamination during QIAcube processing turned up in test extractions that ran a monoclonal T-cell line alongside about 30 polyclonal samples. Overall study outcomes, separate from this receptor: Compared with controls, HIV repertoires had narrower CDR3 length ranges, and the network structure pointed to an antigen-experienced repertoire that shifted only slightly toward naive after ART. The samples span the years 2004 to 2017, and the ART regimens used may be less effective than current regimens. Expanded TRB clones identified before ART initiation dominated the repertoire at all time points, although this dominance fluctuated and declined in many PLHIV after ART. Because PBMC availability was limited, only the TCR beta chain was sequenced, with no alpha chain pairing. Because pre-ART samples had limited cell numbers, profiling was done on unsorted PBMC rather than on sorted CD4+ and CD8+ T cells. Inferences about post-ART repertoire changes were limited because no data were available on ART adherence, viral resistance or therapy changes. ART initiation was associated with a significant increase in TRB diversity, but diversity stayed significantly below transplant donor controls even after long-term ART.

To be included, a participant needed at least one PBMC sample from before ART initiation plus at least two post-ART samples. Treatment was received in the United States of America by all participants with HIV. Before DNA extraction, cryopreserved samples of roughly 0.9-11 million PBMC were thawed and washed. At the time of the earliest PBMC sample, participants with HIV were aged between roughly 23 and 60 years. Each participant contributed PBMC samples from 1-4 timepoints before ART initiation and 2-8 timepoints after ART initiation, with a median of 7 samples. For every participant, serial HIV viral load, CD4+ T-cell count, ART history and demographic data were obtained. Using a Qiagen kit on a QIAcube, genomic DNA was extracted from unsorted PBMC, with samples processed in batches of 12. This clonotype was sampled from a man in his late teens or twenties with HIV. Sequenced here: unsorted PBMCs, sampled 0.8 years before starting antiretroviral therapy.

The CDR3 is CASSLVGRTDTQYF. The sequenced DNA: TGTGCCAGCAGCTTGGTGGGGCGCACAGATACGCAGTATTTT. Recombination joined TRBV5-6 with TRBJ2-3; the D gene is perhaps TRBD1, from 5 matching bases. Including cysteine and phenylalanine, the CDR3 has 14 amino acids. The kept DNA is CDR3 alone, 42 bases in frame from the first base. V is shortened by 0 bases, J by 1 base, and the region joining them spans 6 bases. The germline V gene encodes CDR1 SGHDT and CDR2 YYEEEE.